The entry below gives a single T cell receptor (beta chain) sequence along with its context. The entry originates in a study of shared clonotypes between healthy human individuals. Germline V gene lookup returns CDR1 SGHTA and CDR2 FQGNSA. V shed 3 bases and J shed 0 bases, with 11 bases lying between them. The CDR3 is 15 amino acids. The protocol was immunoSEQ multiplex PCR, while the TCRdb copy is restricted to in-frame clones and leaves out a portion. The table lists 1,400,000 or so clones, 98% of them singletons, with 0.36% in the top ten. Sequencing was carried out using naive CD4+ T cells sorted from blood. Subset indicated: CD45RA+ positively selected. This sequence joins TRBV7-2 and TRBJ1-1; D gene ambiguous. The clonotype was recovered from a man in his thirties or forties in good health. In DNA form, the CDR3 reads TGTGCCAGCAGCTTCAGATCAGTTATGAACACTGAAGCTTTCTTT. This translates into CASSFRSVMNTEAFF.